Included here is one T cell receptor (beta chain) sequence, with context. In TCRdb, the reads were re-called with MiXCR into one record per CDR3 protein. The sample contains fewer than 550,000 distinct CDR3 sequences, 31% of which appear only once. The sample is drawn from a study of T cell repertoires in cytomegalovirus infection. There are 14 residues in the CDR3. V gave up 1 base and J gave up 1 base, with 6 bases separating them. CDR1 is MGHRA and CDR2 is YSYEKL in the germline V gene. Sequencing input: PBMCs. The sequence was obtained from a human donor in good health (CMV status not recorded). Some clones in this sample may be carry-over from other donors' samples. V usage is TRBV4-1 and J usage is TRBJ2-3; no firm D call. Here the CDR3 reads CASSQAPGTDTQYF. The CDR3, as DNA: TGCGCCAGCAGCCAAGCGCCGGGCACAGATACGCAGTATTTT.